One T cell receptor (beta chain) is described in this entry. Its antigen is still unknown. TCRdb's copy holds only in-frame clones and misses some; the assay was immunoSEQ multiplex PCR. The sample lists over 200,000 clones; approximately 80% were seen once. This entry comes from a study of cytomegalovirus exposure and HLA in healthy donors. General observations from the study: TCR beta chains numbering more than 150 were designated cytomegalovirus-associated.

There are 13 residues in the CDR3. The ends were cut back, 3 bases at V and 7 bases at J, with 10 bases in the middle. Germline assignment: CDR1 MDHEN and CDR2 SYDVKM. Sequenced material: PBMCs. The source is a woman younger than 45 in good health and CMV-seropositive. The chain couples TRBV28 to TRBJ2-1; no reliable D call. CDR3 sequence: CASSLGSRNEQFF. Written as DNA, the CDR3 is TGTGCCAGCAGTTTGGGCTCCCGAAATGAGCAGTTCTTC.